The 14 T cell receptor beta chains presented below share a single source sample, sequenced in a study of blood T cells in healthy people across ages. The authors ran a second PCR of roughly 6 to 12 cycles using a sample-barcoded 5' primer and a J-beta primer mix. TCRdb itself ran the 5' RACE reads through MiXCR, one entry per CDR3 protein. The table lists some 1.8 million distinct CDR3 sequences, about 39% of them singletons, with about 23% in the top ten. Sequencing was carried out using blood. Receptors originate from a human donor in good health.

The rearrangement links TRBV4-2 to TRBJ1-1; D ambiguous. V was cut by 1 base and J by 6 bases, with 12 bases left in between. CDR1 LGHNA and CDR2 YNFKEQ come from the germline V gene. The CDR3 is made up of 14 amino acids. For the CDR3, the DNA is TGTGCCAGCAGCCAAGTAGGCACTTCCTCTGAAGCTTTCTTT. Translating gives CASSQVGTSSEAFF.

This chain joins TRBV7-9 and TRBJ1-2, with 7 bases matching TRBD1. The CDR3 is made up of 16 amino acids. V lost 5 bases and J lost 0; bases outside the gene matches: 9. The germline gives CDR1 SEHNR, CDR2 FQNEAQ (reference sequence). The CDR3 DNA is TGTGCCAGCAGCCCCCAGGGACAGCGTGCTAACTATGGCTACACCTTC. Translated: CASSPQGQRANYGYTF.

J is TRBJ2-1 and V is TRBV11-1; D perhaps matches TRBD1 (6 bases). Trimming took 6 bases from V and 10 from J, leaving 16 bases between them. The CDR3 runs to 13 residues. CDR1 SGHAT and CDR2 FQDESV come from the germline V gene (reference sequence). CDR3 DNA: TGTGCCAGCAGATTCAGGGGTCAAGAGGAGCAGTTCTTC. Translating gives CASRFRGQEEQFF.

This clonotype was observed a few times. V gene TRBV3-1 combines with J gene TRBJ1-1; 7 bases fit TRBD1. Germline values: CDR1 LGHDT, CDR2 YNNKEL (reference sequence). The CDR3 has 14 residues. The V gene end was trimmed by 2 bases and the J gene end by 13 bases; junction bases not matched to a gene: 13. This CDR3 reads CASSQPDRVGNSFF. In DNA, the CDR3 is TGTGCCAGCAGCCAACCCGACAGGGTCGGGAATAGTTTCTTT.

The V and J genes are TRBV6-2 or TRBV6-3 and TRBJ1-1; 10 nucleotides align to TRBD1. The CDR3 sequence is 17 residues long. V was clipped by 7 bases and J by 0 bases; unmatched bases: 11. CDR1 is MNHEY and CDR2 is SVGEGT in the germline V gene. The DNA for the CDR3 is TGTGCCAGCACACCACTCCCGGGACAGGGGATGAACACTGAAGCTTTCTTT. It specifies CASTPLPGQGMNTEAFF.

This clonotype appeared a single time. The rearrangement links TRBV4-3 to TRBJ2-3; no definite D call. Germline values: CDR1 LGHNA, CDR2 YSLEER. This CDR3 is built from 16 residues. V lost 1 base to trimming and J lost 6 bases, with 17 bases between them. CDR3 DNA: TGCGCCAGCAGCCAAGTGGCGGATACGCCCACCGATACGCAGTATTTT. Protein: CASSQVADTPTDTQYF.

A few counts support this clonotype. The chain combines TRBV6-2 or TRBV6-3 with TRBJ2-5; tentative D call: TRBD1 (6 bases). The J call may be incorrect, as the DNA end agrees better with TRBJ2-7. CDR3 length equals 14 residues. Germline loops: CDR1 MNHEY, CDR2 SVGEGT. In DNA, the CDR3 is TGTGCCAGCAGAGTGACAGGTTCTTCCCCCGAGCAGTACTTC. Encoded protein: CASRVTGSSPEQYF.

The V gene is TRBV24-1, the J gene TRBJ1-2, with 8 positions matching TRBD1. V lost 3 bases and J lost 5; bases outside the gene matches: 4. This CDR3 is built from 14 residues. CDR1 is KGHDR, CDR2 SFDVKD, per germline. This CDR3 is CATSDQDRGYGYTF. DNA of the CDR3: TGTGCCACCAGTGATCAAGACAGGGGATATGGCTACACCTTC.

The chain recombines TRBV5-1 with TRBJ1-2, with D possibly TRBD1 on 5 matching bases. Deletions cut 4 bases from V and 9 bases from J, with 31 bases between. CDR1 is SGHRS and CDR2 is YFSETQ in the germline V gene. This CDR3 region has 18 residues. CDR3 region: CASSVLPLEGRVPYRYTF. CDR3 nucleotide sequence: TGCGCCAGCAGCGTACTCCCCTTGGAGGGGAGGGTCCCTTATCGCTACACCTTC.

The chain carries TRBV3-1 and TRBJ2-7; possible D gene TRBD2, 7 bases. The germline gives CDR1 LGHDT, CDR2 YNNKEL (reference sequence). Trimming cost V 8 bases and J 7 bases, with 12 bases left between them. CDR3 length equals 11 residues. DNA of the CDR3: TGTGCCAGCGAGGGGGGGCGAGAGCAGTACTTC. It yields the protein CASEGGREQYF.

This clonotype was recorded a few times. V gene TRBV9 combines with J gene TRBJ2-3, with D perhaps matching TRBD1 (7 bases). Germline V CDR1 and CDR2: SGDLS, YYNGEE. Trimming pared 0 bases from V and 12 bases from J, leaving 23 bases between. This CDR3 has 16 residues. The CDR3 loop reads CASSVEGASALETQYF. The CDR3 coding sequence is TGTGCCAGCAGCGTAGAGGGGGCTAGCGCCTTAGAGACCCAGTATTTT.

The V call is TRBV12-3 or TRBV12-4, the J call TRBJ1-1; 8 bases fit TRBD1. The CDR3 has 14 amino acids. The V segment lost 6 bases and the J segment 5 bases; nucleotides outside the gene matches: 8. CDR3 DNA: TGTGCCAGCAGACCCAGGGGGCTGGGGACTGAAGCTTTCTTT. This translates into CASRPRGLGTEAFF.

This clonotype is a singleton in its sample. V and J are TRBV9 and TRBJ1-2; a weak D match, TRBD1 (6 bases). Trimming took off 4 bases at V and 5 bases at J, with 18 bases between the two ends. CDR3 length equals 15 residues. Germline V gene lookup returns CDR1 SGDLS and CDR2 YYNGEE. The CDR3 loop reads CASSPSWTALYGYTF. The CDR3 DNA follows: TGTGCCAGCAGCCCCTCCTGGACAGCCTTATATGGCTACACCTTC.

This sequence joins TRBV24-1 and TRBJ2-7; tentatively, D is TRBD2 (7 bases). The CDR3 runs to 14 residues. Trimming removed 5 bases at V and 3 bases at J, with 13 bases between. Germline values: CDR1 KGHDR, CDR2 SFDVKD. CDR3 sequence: CATSGVGGDYEQYF. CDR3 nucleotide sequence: TGTGCCACCAGTGGAGTAGGGGGGGACTACGAGCAGTACTTC.